The rows below give T cell receptor beta chains drawn from one sample of a study of cytomegalovirus exposure and HLA in healthy donors. Libraries were prepared by immunoSEQ multiplex PCR; TCRdb keeps only in-frame clonotypes and omits some of them. The data show about 81,000 clones, with about 80% seen just once and approximately 3% held by the top ten. The sequenced sample consisted of PBMCs. The source is a man aged 45-60 years in good health and CMV-seropositive. Both conserved end residues are part of each CDR3. Each record gives: J gene, V gene, D gene, clone size, CDR3 length, CDR3 protein, CDR3 DNA. A D gene is named only where the DNA matches it firmly. Clone size appears in some rows only: once, few, many, or a class for an expanded clone.

J gene: TRBJ2-7; V gene: TRBV2; D gene: TRBD2; clone size: -; CDR3 length: 14; CDR3 protein: CASSGASGSGEQYF; CDR3 DNA: TGTGCCAGCAGTGGAGCTAGCGGGAGCGGAGAGCAGTACTTC
J gene: TRBJ2-1; V gene: TRBV7-9; D gene: -; clone size: -; CDR3 length: 16; CDR3 protein: CSSSPTTLASYNEQFF; CDR3 DNA: TGTTCCAGCAGCCCCACCACCCTGGCCTCCTACAATGAGCAGTTCTTC
J gene: TRBJ2-2; V gene: TRBV5-1; D gene: -; clone size: -; CDR3 length: 13; CDR3 protein: CASFSVNTGELFF; CDR3 DNA: TGCGCCAGCTTTTCCGTGAACACCGGGGAGCTGTTTTTT
J gene: TRBJ1-6; V gene: TRBV4-1; D gene: -; clone size: -; CDR3 length: 16; CDR3 protein: CASSLEPDRNNSPLHF; CDR3 DNA: TGCGCCAGCAGCCTTGAACCGGACAGAAATAATTCACCCCTCCACTTT
J gene: TRBJ2-7; V gene: TRBV18; D gene: TRBD1; clone size: once; CDR3 length: 16; CDR3 protein: CASSPPHGTGRREQYF; CDR3 DNA: TGTGCCAGCTCACCCCCTCACGGGACAGGGAGGCGCGAGCAGTACTTC
J gene: TRBJ2-6; V gene: TRBV19; D gene: -; clone size: few; CDR3 length: 18; CDR3 protein: CASRSYGGEGAGANVLTF; CDR3 DNA: TGTGCCAGTAGATCCTACGGCGGCGAAGGGGCTGGGGCCAACGTCCTGACTTTC
J gene: TRBJ2-1; V gene: TRBV4-2; D gene: -; clone size: -; CDR3 length: 17; CDR3 protein: CASSLSYSAETGNEQFF; CDR3 DNA: TGTGCCAGCAGCCTAAGCTATAGCGCCGAAACGGGCAATGAGCAGTTCTTC
J gene: TRBJ2-1; V gene: TRBV4-1; D gene: -; clone size: -; CDR3 length: 16; CDR3 protein: CASSQAGGIKNNEQFF; CDR3 DNA: TGCGCCAGCAGCCAAGCCGGGGGTATAAAAAACAATGAGCAGTTCTTC
J gene: TRBJ2-1; V gene: TRBV5-5; D gene: -; clone size: few; CDR3 length: 15; CDR3 protein: CASSFFSGVWNEQFF; CDR3 DNA: TGTGCCAGCAGCTTCTTCAGCGGAGTCTGGAATGAGCAGTTCTTC
J gene: TRBJ2-5; V gene: TRBV15; D gene: -; clone size: -; CDR3 length: 14; CDR3 protein: CATSRTEPQETQYF; CDR3 DNA: TGTGCCACCAGCAGAACGGAGCCCCAAGAGACCCAGTACTTC
J gene: TRBJ2-1; V gene: TRBV2; D gene: TRBD2; clone size: once; CDR3 length: 16; CDR3 protein: CASRDPRGGTYNEQFF; CDR3 DNA: TGTGCCAGCAGGGATCCGCGGGGGGGGACCTACAATGAGCAGTTCTTC
J gene: TRBJ2-4; V gene: TRBV30; D gene: -; clone size: -; CDR3 length: 12; CDR3 protein: CAWNLAKNIQYF; CDR3 DNA: TGTGCCTGGAATCTAGCCAAAAACATTCAGTACTTC